A selection of T cell receptor beta chains follows, all from one sample in a study of cytomegalovirus exposure and HLA in healthy donors. Produced via immunoSEQ multiplex PCR; TCRdb's table is partial and in-frame only. The repertoire holds more than 75,000 clones, with roughly 86% as singletons. Sequencing input: PBMCs. Receptors were obtained from a woman aged 18-30 years in good health and CMV-seropositive. CDR3s include the opening cysteine and the closing phenylalanine or tryptophan. A D gene is named only where the DNA matches it firmly. Rows may omit the clone size; those that give it use once, few, many or a size class.

TRBV18	.	few	TRBJ2-3	TGTGCCAGCTCACCCCTAGGGGGGGCAGATACGCAGTATTTT	CASSPLGGADTQYF
TRBV29-1	TRBD2	.	TRBJ2-3	TGCAACGTTACCGTTAGCGGGAAGCTTCGCAGGACAGATACGCAGTATTTT	CNVTVSGKLRRTDTQYF
TRBV7-8	TRBD1	.	TRBJ2-2	TGTGCCAGCAGCCCGACAGGGACCGGGGAGCTGTTTTTT	CASSPTGTGELFF
TRBV7-6	TRBD1	.	TRBJ2-5	TGTGCCAGCAGCTGGGGGACAGGTCAAGAGACCCAGTACTTC	CASSWGTGQETQYF
TRBV14	.	.	TRBJ1-1	TGTGCCAGCAGCCAAGATCGGAGCGAAGCTTTCTTT	CASSQDRSEAFF
TRBV4-1	TRBD1	few	TRBJ1-1	TGCGCCAGCCGACCGACAGGGGGGAACACTGAAGCTTTCTTT	CASRPTGGNTEAFF
TRBV30	.	.	TRBJ2-2	TGTGCCTACTCAGGGCCCGGGGAGCTGTTTTTT	CAYSGPGELFF
TRBV19	TRBD2	.	TRBJ2-7	TGTGCCAGTACCCCCACCCCCTCAGCGGGACCCTTCTACGAGCAGTACTTC	CASTPTPSAGPFYEQYF
TRBV5-6	.	.	TRBJ2-1	TGTGCCAGCAAACGGCGGGCCTCCTACAATGAGCAGTTCTTC	CASKRRASYNEQFF
TRBV18	.	.	TRBJ2-1	TGTGCCAGCTCACCTGAGGACAATGAGCAGTTCTTC	CASSPEDNEQFF
TRBV10-3	.	.	TRBJ2-1	TGTGCCACTGCTAAACTAGCTGACAATGAGCAGTTCTTC	CATAKLADNEQFF
TRBV25-1	TRBD1	.	TRBJ1-2	TGTGCCAGCAGTGACCAGACAGGGCAGGGCTACACCTTC	CASSDQTGQGYTF
TRBV9	.	few	TRBJ1-1	TGTGCCAGCAGCGTAGAGCTGAACACTGAAGCTTTCTTT	CASSVELNTEAFF
TRBV5-6	.	.	TRBJ1-4	TGTGCCAGCAGCGCTAGTGAAAAACTGTTTTTT	CASSASEKLFF
TRBV7-9	.	.	TRBJ1-1	TGTGCCAGCAGCCCGAGACAGGCCGGGGGGACTGAAGCTTTCTTT	CASSPRQAGGTEAFF
TRBV27	TRBD1	.	TRBJ1-1	TGTGCCAGCAGTTTATCCTGGACAGGGAACACTGAAGCTTTCTTT	CASSLSWTGNTEAFF
TRBV5-1	TRBD2	.	TRBJ2-7	TGCGCCAGCCGACCGGGACTAGCGGACTACGAGCAGTACTTC	CASRPGLADYEQYF
TRBV28	.	.	TRBJ1-4	TGTGCCAGCAGTTTGGACACTCGACCTGAAAAACTGTTTTTT	CASSLDTRPEKLFF
TRBV9	TRBD2	once	TRBJ2-7	TGTGCCAGCAGCGTAGAACCACTAGCGGGAGAGCAGTACTTC	CASSVEPLAGEQYF
TRBV28	TRBD1	.	TRBJ1-2	TGTGCCAGCAGTTTGACCCGGGACAGGTGGGCCGGCTACACCTTC	CASSLTRDRWAGYTF
TRBV4-2	.	.	TRBJ1-2	TGTGCCAGCAGCCAAGAACATACAGGTTCCCGGGCATATGGCTACACCTTC	CASSQEHTGSRAYGYTF
TRBV2	.	.	TRBJ1-2	TGTGCCAGGACAGGCGGGTCTAACTATGGCTACACCTTC	CARTGGSNYGYTF